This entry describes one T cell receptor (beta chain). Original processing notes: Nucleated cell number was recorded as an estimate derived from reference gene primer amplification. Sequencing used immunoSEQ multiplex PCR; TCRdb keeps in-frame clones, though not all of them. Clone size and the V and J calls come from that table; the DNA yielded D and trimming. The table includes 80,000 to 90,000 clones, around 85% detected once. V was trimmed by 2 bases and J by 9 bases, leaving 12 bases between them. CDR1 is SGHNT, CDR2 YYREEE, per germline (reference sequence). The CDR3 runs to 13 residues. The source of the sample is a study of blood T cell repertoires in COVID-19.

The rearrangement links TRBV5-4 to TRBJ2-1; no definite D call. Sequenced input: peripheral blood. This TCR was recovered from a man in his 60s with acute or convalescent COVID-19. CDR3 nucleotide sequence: TGTGCCAGCAGCTTAGGCGGTTCGATTGAGCAGTTCTTC. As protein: CASSLGGSIEQFF.